The 29 T cell receptor beta chains below come from one sample, sequenced in a study of regulatory T cells in long-lasting Graves disease. Construction of the TCR beta libraries employed iRepertoire HTBI primers in conjunction with Arm-PCR of CDR3 regions. MiXCR, applied by TCRdb to the multiplex PCR reads, yields one record per CDR3 protein. The data hold 350,000 to 450,000 distinct CDR3 sequences, with around 21% observed a single time. The time point here: persistent/refractory GD, antithyroid drugs over 5 years with positive TRAb. There was RNA extracted from PBMCs, and the TCR library was made from it. The source was peripheral blood mononuclear cells (PBMCs), collected when the disease was refractory, from a patient treated with antithyroid drugs. These receptors were obtained from a female donor with Graves disease.

This clonotype was counted many times. The chain has TRBV12-3 or TRBV12-4 and TRBJ2-7, with 7 bases that match TRBD2. The DNA end favors TRBJ2-1, so the J call may be wrong. The CDR3 is 15 residues long. CDR3 loop: CASSPHPGLDYEQFF. The CDR3 DNA reads TGTGCCAGCAGTCCCCACCCCGGACTAGATTACGAGCAGTTCTTC.

Ten or more counts support this clonotype. The gene calls are TRBV11-2 and TRBJ1-3, with a tentative D call TRBD1 (5 bases). Looked up from germline, CDR1 is SGHAT and CDR2 is FQNNGV. The germline V and J ends were trimmed by 3 bases and 4 bases, with 13 bases remaining between them. CDR3 size: 15 residues. The CDR3 nucleotides read TGTGCCAGCAGCTTCTCGGGGGACGCAGGAAACACCATATATTTT. This sequence encodes CASSFSGDAGNTIYF.

J is TRBJ2-2 and V is TRBV9; D is uncertain. There are 14 residues in the CDR3. Germline V gene lookup returns CDR1 SGDLS and CDR2 YYNGEE. V lost 2 bases and J 3 bases, leaving 8 bases between the germline ends. CDR3 sequence reads: CASSVLLDTGELFF. CDR3 nucleotide sequence: TGTGCCAGCAGCGTTCTTCTGGACACCGGGGAGCTGTTTTTT. The full variable domain, its missing parts supplied by reference TRBV9 and TRBJ2-2, is DSGVTQTPKHLITATGQRVTLRCSPRSGDLSVYWYQQSLDQGLQFLIQYYNGEERAKGNILERFSAQQFPDLHSELNLSSLELGDSALYFCASSVLLDTGELFFGEGSRLTVL.

Here the CDR3 DNA reads TGTGCCAGTAGTACCAATATGAACACTGAAGCTTTCTTT. It translates to CASSTNMNTEAFF. V is TRBV19 and J is TRBJ1-1; D remains unclear. The V and J ends lost 4 bases and 0 bases respectively, with 6 bases between them. The germline V gene encodes CDR1 LNHDA and CDR2 SQIVND (reference sequence). CDR3 length: 13 residues.

This clonotype was recorded a few times. This chain connects TRBV5-1 to TRBJ2-7; a weak D match, TRBD2 (6 bases). The CDR3 totals 13 residues. Trimming left V 1 base short and J 7 bases short, with 12 bases between. The V gene's germline CDR1 is SGHRS and CDR2 YFSETQ. CDR3 protein: CASSLLGGVEQYF. The CDR3 DNA sequence: TGCGCCAGCAGCTTGCTGGGGGGAGTAGAGCAGTACTTC.

The rearrangement uses TRBV4-1 and TRBJ1-1; TRBD1 is a possible D gene (5 bases). Germline V gene lookup returns CDR1 MGHRA and CDR2 YSYEKL. V gave up 1 base and J gave up 4 bases, with 16 bases separating them. The CDR3 consists of 16 residues. CDR3 in amino acids: CASSQGRLRGRTEAFF. As DNA, the CDR3 is TGCGCCAGCAGCCAAGGCCGACTTAGGGGACGCACTGAAGCTTTCTTT.

The V gene is TRBV6-2 or TRBV6-3, the J gene TRBJ2-7, with no clear D. CDR1 and CDR2 (germline): MNHEY, SVGEGT. The CDR3 loop spans 14 amino acids. The V gene lost 8 bases and the J gene lost 2 bases, with 16 bases spanning the gap. This CDR3 is CASREGLATYEQYF. CDR3 DNA: TGTGCCAGCCGTGAAGGCCTCGCGACCTACGAGCAGTACTTC.

The chain uses TRBV20-1 and TRBJ2-7, with TRBD2 identical over 9 bases. CDR3 size: 15 residues. Germline trimming cut 4 bases from V and 3 bases from J; bases unmatched to any gene: 10. Germline V CDR1 and CDR2: DFQATT, SNEGSKA (reference sequence). As DNA, the CDR3 is TGCAGTGCTACCTATAGCGGGAGAGGTAGCTACGAGCAGTACTTC. It is translated as CSATYSGRGSYEQYF.

This chain links TRBV6-5 with TRBJ2-7; D gene ambiguous. This CDR3 contains 13 residues. CDR1 is MNHEY, CDR2 SVGAGI, per germline. V lost 4 bases and J lost 7, with 14 bases in between. The CDR3 here is CASSSTSGREQYF. The CDR3 DNA is TGTGCCAGCAGTTCGACCTCAGGAAGGGAGCAGTACTTC.

The chain recombines TRBV6-2 or TRBV6-3 with TRBJ2-3; D call uncertain. This CDR3 spans 15 amino acids. Germline loops: CDR1 MNHEY, CDR2 SVGEGT. V was shortened by 2 bases and J by 0 bases, with 9 bases between the two germline ends. The CDR3 loop reads CASSYRESSTDTQYF. DNA of the CDR3: TGTGCCAGCAGTTACAGGGAATCAAGCACAGATACGCAGTATTTT.

The rearrangement uses TRBV15 and TRBJ1-6; D is unclear. The CDR3 spans 18 residues. V shed 0 bases and J shed 0 bases, with 12 bases lying between them. Germline CDR1 and CDR2: LNHNV and YYDKDF (reference sequence). As DNA, the CDR3 is TGTGCCACCAGCAGAGATCCGGCAGGCAGCTCCTATAATTCACCCCTCCACTTT. Translated, it gives CATSRDPAGSSYNSPLHF.

This clonotype occurred a few times. Given the absence of the conserved phenylalanine or tryptophan at the CDR3 end, a read error is likely. This rearrangement joins TRBV18 to TRBJ1-4; a possible D gene is TRBD1 (5 bases). Trimming cost V 5 bases and J 0 bases, with 10 bases left between them. From germline, CDR1 is KGHSH and CDR2 LQKENI. This CDR3 is built from 15 residues. DNA for the CDR3: TGTGCCAGCTCATCACAGGCCACAACTAATGAAAAACTGTTTTCT. Translating it yields CASSSQATTNEKLFS.

This clonotype occurred a few times. J is TRBJ2-2 and V is TRBV13, with TRBD2 identical over 10 bases. The CDR3 totals 16 residues. Germline V CDR1 and CDR2: PRHDT, FYEKMQ (reference sequence). The ends lost 5 bases at V and 0 bases at J; junction bases unmatched: 3. CDR3 DNA sequence: TGTGCCAGCAGCAAGGGACTAGCGACGAACACCGGGGAGCTGTTTTTT. Translated, it gives CASSKGLATNTGELFF.

This clonotype was observed many times. V gene TRBV7-2 combines with J gene TRBJ2-1, with D unclear. This CDR3 spans 13 amino acids. The germline V gene encodes CDR1 SGHTA and CDR2 FQGNSA. The V end lost 1 base, the J end lost 10 bases, and 11 bases lay between the germline ends. The CDR3 region is CASSLVSLLEQFF. The CDR3 nucleotides read TGTGCCAGCAGCTTAGTTTCTCTTTTGGAGCAGTTCTTC.

This chain connects TRBV4-3 to TRBJ1-4; D is uncertain. The CDR3 is 13 amino acids. Trimming shortened V by 1 base and J by 8 bases, and 8 bases separated the two germline ends. Germline V gene lookup returns CDR1 LGHNA and CDR2 YSLEER. CDR3 sequence (DNA): TGCGCCAGCAGCCAAGTTCAAGGGGAAAAACTGTTTTTT. It codes for CASSQVQGEKLFF.

This clonotype was seen many times. The chain uses TRBV12-3 or TRBV12-4 and TRBJ1-5; D not resolved. The germline V and J ends were trimmed by 3 bases and 2 bases, with 5 bases remaining between them. This CDR3 is 13 amino acids long. CDR3: CASSFGGNQPQHF. CDR3 sequence (DNA): TGTGCCAGCAGTTTCGGAGGCAATCAGCCCCAGCATTTT.

This clonotype was seen repeatedly, ten times or more. The CDR3 sequence is CASSLALVGEAFF. As DNA, the CDR3 is TGTGCCAGCAGTTTAGCACTGGTAGGTGAAGCTTTCTTT. The chain is built from TRBV12-3 or TRBV12-4 and TRBJ1-1; no definite D call. The CDR3 has 13 amino acids. Trimming removed 0 bases at V and 7 bases at J, with 9 bases between.

The sample holds a few counts of this clonotype. The chain couples TRBV7-2 to TRBJ2-7; 11 nucleotides align to TRBD2. The CDR3 length is 17 residues. Germline V CDR1 and CDR2: SGHTA, FQGNSA. The ends lost 5 bases at V and 0 bases at J; junction bases unmatched: 9. The CDR3 protein is CASSPVGTSGHSYEQYF. The CDR3 coding sequence is TGTGCCAGCAGCCCGGTGGGGACTAGCGGTCACTCCTACGAGCAGTACTTC.

This clonotype was found a few times. V and J are TRBV11-2 and TRBJ2-7, with D tentatively TRBD1 or TRBD2 (5 bases each). V was pared by 5 bases and J by 7 bases, with 15 bases between. Looked up from germline, CDR1 is SGHAT and CDR2 is FQNNGV. The CDR3 covers 13 residues. The CDR3, as DNA: TGTGCCAGCAGCACCAAGGGGACGGCTGAGCAGTACTTC. It specifies CASSTKGTAEQYF. Filled out from reference TRBV11-2 and TRBJ2-7, the complete variable domain reads EAGVAQSPRYKIIEKRQSVAFWCNPISGHATLYWYQQILGQGPKLLIQFQNNGVVDDSQLPKDRFSAERLKGVDSTLKIQPAKLEDSAVYLCASSTKGTAEQYFGPGTRLTVT.

This clonotype was counted many times. The rearrangement links TRBV18 to TRBJ2-5, with D tentatively TRBD1 or TRBD2 (5 bases each). CDR3 size: 15 residues. CDR1 and CDR2 (germline): KGHSH, LQKENI. The V end lost 6 bases, the J end lost 2 bases, and 16 bases lay between the germline ends. In DNA, the CDR3 is TGTGCCAGCTCGATCCCGGGGCCCTATCAAGAGACCCAGTACTTC. It codes for CASSIPGPYQETQYF.

In this sample, this clonotype turned up many times. The J gene is TRBJ2-7, the V gene TRBV20-1; no clear D gene. CDR3 length equals 10 residues. Germline V gives CDR1 DFQATT, CDR2 SNEGSKA (reference sequence). Between the trimmed V and J ends, which lost 6 bases and 1 base, there was a span of 4 bases. In nucleotides, the CDR3 is TGCAGTGCCGCTTCCTACGAGCAGTACTTC. The encoded protein is CSAASYEQYF.

Many counts were recorded for this clonotype. The gene calls are TRBV28 and TRBJ2-2, with TRBD2 matching 7 bases. The CDR3 extends over 12 amino acids. Trimming removed 6 bases from V and 5 bases from J; junction bases left unmatched: 0. CDR1 MDHEN and CDR2 SYDVKM come from the germline V gene. The CDR3, as DNA: TGTGCCAGCAGGCGGGAGACCGGGGAGCTGTTTTTT. Its protein is CASRRETGELFF.

This clonotype was seen repeatedly, ten times or more. The chain uses TRBV28 and TRBJ2-5, with D possibly matching TRBD1 (6 bases). CDR1 and CDR2 (germline): MDHEN, SYDVKM. V was clipped by 3 bases and J by 0 bases, with 29 bases between them. This CDR3 contains 21 residues. CDR3 in DNA: TGTGCCAGCAGTTTTAGAGGAGAGACGGGACACCTGCTAGGCCACCAAGAGACCCAGTACTTC. It translates to CASSFRGETGHLLGHQETQYF.

A few counts support this clonotype. The chain has TRBV19 and TRBJ1-5; 9 nucleotides align to TRBD1. This CDR3 is built from 17 residues. J was trimmed by 5 bases and V by 4 bases; bases with no gene match: 12. Germline V gene data show CDR1 as LNHDA and CDR2 as SQIVND (reference sequence). The CDR3 coding sequence is TGTGCCAGTAGTACATCCCCGGGACAGGGATATGATCAGCCCCAGCATTTT. This encodes CASSTSPGQGYDQPQHF.

In its sample, this clonotype was seen a few times. The chain links TRBV25-1 to TRBJ1-4; a weak D match, TRBD1 (6 bases). The length of the CDR3 is 15 residues. V lost 5 bases to trimming and J lost 0 bases, with 10 bases between them. CDR1 MGHDK and CDR2 SYGVNS come from the germline V gene. In nucleotides, the CDR3 is TGTGCCAGCAGTCCACGGACAGCAACTAATGAAAAACTGTTTTTT. Protein: CASSPRTATNEKLFF.

In this sample, this clonotype turned up a few times. V usage is TRBV7-3 and J usage is TRBJ1-1; D is possibly TRBD1 (5 bases). Deletions cut 2 bases from V and 4 bases from J, with 14 bases between. The CDR3 totals 15 residues. Germline CDR1 SGHTA, CDR2 FQGTGA. The CDR3 DNA reads as TGTGCCAGCAGCTTAGGTAACGGCGGGGCCACTGAAGCTTTCTTT. It encodes CASSLGNGGATEAFF. Full variable domain (outside the CDR3, taken from reference TRBV7-3 and TRBJ1-1): GAGVSQTPSNKVTEKGKYVELRCDPISGHTALYWYRQSLGQGPEFLIYFQGTGAADDSGLPNDRFFAVRPEGSVSTLKIQRTERGDSAVYLCASSLGNGGATEAFFGQGTRLTVV.

This clonotype occurred many times. The chain employs TRBV12-3 or TRBV12-4 and TRBJ2-7; TRBD2 aligns across 11 bases. This CDR3 has 15 residues. J gave up 2 bases and V 6 bases, and 6 bases lay outside the gene matches. CDR3 protein: CASSRLAGPTYEQYF. DNA of the CDR3: TGTGCCAGCAGCCGACTAGCGGGGCCGACCTACGAGCAGTACTTC.

In its sample, this clonotype was seen a few times. The chain links TRBV2 to TRBJ2-3, with a possible D match to TRBD2 (6 bases). The CDR3 is 14 residues long. V was cut by 8 bases and J by 3 bases, with 15 bases left in between. Germline V gives CDR1 SNHLY, CDR2 FYNNEI. The CDR3: CASGSGIRTDTQYF. In DNA, the CDR3 is TGTGCCAGCGGTAGCGGAATCCGGACAGATACGCAGTATTTT.

This clonotype was found a few times. The V call is TRBV7-8, the J call TRBJ2-3; possibly TRBD2 for D (6 bases). The germline CDR1 and CDR2 sequences are SGHVS and FQNEAQ. Trimming pared 0 bases from V and 5 bases from J, leaving 12 bases between. This CDR3 is 15 amino acids long. The CDR3 here is CASSLAGSIGDTQYF. The CDR3 DNA follows: TGTGCCAGCAGCTTAGCCGGGAGTATTGGAGATACGCAGTATTTT.